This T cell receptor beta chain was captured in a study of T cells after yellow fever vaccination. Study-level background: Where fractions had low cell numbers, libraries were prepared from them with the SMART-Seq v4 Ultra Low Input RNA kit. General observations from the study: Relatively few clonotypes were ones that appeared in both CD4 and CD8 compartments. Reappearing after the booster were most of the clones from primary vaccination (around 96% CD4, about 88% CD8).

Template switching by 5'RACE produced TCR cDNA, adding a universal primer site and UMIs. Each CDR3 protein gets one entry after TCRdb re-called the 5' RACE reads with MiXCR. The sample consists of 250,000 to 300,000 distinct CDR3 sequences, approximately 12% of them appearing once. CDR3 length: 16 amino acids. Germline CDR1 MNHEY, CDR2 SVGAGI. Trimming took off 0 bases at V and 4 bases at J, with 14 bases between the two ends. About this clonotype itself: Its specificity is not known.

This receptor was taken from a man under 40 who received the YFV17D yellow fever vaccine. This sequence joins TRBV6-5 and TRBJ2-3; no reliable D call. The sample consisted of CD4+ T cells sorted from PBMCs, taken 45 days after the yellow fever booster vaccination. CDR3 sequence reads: CASSYSKFQAADTQYF. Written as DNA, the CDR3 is TGTGCCAGCAGTTACTCGAAGTTTCAGGCAGCAGATACGCAGTATTTT.